This record concerns one T cell receptor beta chain sequence. This specimen comes from a study of patients and donors after allogeneic stem cell transplantation. The CDR3 length is 17 residues. CDR1 and CDR2 from the germline V gene are SGHVS and FQNEAQ. V dropped 1 base and J dropped 4; count of bases not matched to a gene: 8. TCRdb ran MiXCR on the RT-PCR reads and lists one entry per CDR3 protein. The sample includes roughly 880,000 distinct CDR3 sequences, about a sixth of them seen just once. The V and J genes are TRBV7-8 and TRBJ1-3; 9 bases match TRBD1. The sequenced material came from blood, either unsorted or a sorted T cell fraction (not recorded which). The TCR sequence derives from a human donor who was either an allogeneic HSCT recipient or a stem cell or donor lymphocyte infusion donor (not recorded which). It is not recorded whose cells these are; they may come from a transplant donor. The CDR3 region has the DNA TGTGCCAGCAGCTTAGGGACAGGGGCACTTTGGGGAAACACCATATATTTT. It specifies CASSLGTGALWGNTIYF.